This T cell receptor beta chain was recovered during a study of blood T cell repertoires in COVID-19. Whole-study context: Acute and convalescent COVID-19 specimens originated in the United States, Italy and Spain.

Method: immunoSEQ multiplex PCR; TCRdb's copy keeps in-frame clones and lacks some. The table shows some 300,000 clones, with under 90% occurring only once. Participants' own reports of clinical history determined their cohort assignment. Each recovered donor of Cohort 3 presented with two negative PCRs, clearance, or symptom resolution. CDR1 MDHEN and CDR2 SYDVKM come from the germline V gene. This CDR3 spans 16 amino acids. Trimming cost V 4 bases and J 5 bases; bases outside gene matches: 11. The sequence was obtained from a man aged 30 to 45 who had recovered from COVID-19. The genes are TRBV28 and TRBJ2-1; 7 positions match TRBD1. The material sequenced was PBMCs or T cells enriched from blood (not recorded which). Here the CDR3 reads CASSSETGRYDNEQFF. The CDR3 DNA reads TGTGCCAGCAGTTCCGAGACAGGGCGATACGACAATGAGCAGTTCTTC. The whole variable domain, remainder taken from reference TRBV28 and TRBJ2-1, is DVKVTQSSRYLVKRTGEKVFLECVQDMDHENMFWYRQDPGLGLRLIYFSYDVKMKEKGDIPEGYSVSREKKERFSLILESASTNQTSMYLCASSSETGRYDNEQFFGPGTRLTVL.